This T cell receptor beta chain was found in a study of shared clonotypes between healthy human individuals. At the level of the study: CD4 naive and memory got three plates each, CD8 naive two, CD8 memory one.

The repertoire was sequenced with immunoSEQ multiplex PCR; TCRdb's copy has only in-frame clones and lacks some. The sample yields 800,000 to 950,000 clones, about 97% seen once. As defined, naive CD8 cells were CD45RO-negative and positively selected for CCR7, with terminally differentiated effector memory CD45RA+ cells excluded. CDR1 is MNHEY, CDR2 SVGAGI, per germline. This CDR3 contains 14 residues. V was pared by 5 bases and J by 0 bases, with 10 bases between. What was sequenced was naive CD8+ T cells sorted from blood. The clonotype was recovered from a young man in good health. This rearrangement joins TRBV6-5 to TRBJ1-1; D is possibly TRBD1 (5 bases). CDR3 sequence (DNA): TGTGCCAGCAGTCTTACAGGCATGAACACTGAAGCTTTCTTT. Translated: CASSLTGMNTEAFF.